Shown below are 5 T cell receptor beta chains from a single sample sequenced in a study of T cell responses to AZD1222 COVID-19 vaccine. The assay was immunoSEQ multiplex PCR, and TCRdb's table has in-frame clones only and misses some. The sample lists 85,000 to 130,000 clones; about 90% were seen once. The sequencing used peripheral blood, collected 28 days after the second AZD1222 dose. The origin of the receptors is an adult who received the AZD1222 COVID-19 vaccine.

The sample holds a few counts of this clone. The rearrangement uses TRBV5-8 and TRBJ2-4; the D gene could be TRBD1 or TRBD2 (5 bases each). Germline lookup yields CDR1 SGHTS and CDR2 YDEGEE. There are 11 residues in the CDR3. Trimming took off 4 bases at V and 15 bases at J, with 14 bases between the two ends. The CDR3 sequence is CASSLVGAGYF. As DNA, the CDR3 is TGTGCCAGCAGCCTAGTCGGGGCGGGGTACTTC.

The V call is TRBV5-1, the J call TRBJ2-4, with 8 bases fitting TRBD2. The CDR3 has 16 amino acids. J lost 2 bases, V lost 8 bases, and 12 bases had no gene match. In germline, CDR1 is SGHRS, CDR2 YFSETQ. Written as DNA, the CDR3 is TGCGCCAGTAGAGCGGGGGATGGGGTGTCCAAAAACATTCAGTACTTC. Its translation: CASRAGDGVSKNIQYF.

The CDR3 loop is CASSGGQGIEAFF. DNA of the CDR3: TGTGCCAGCAGCGGGGGACAGGGCATTGAAGCTTTCTTT. The V and J genes are TRBV9 and TRBJ1-1; 9 positions agree with TRBD1. With V trimmed by 3 bases and J by 7 bases, 4 bases remained unmatched. CDR1 SGDLS and CDR2 YYNGEE come from the germline V gene. The CDR3 is made up of 13 amino acids. Full variable domain (remainder filled in from reference TRBV9 and TRBJ1-1): DSGVTQTPKHLITATGQRVTLRCSPRSGDLSVYWYQQSLDQGLQFLIQYYNGEERAKGNILERFSAQQFPDLHSELNLSSLELGDSALYFCASSGGQGIEAFFGQGTRLTVV.

The chain couples TRBV5-1 to TRBJ2-7; D might be TRBD2 (5 bases). The germline V and J ends were trimmed by 0 bases and 3 bases, with 13 bases remaining between them. The CDR3 has 15 amino acids. Germline assignment: CDR1 SGHRS and CDR2 YFSETQ. This CDR3 reads CASSLANPGNYEQYF. The CDR3 nucleotides read TGCGCCAGCAGCTTGGCGAACCCGGGGAACTACGAGCAGTACTTC.

This clone was seen a few times. The chain joins TRBV4-1 to TRBJ1-1; D gene ambiguous. V was shortened by 3 bases and J by 7 bases, with 15 bases between the two germline ends. Per germline, CDR1 MGHRA and CDR2 YSYEKL. The CDR3 length is 14 residues. The CDR3 region is CASSQGAVEFEAFF. The CDR3 DNA reads as TGCGCCAGCAGCCAGGGTGCAGTGGAGTTTGAAGCTTTCTTT.